These 25 T cell receptor beta chains were sequenced from one sample in a study of identical twins listed by TCRdb under 2016. The library relied on 5' RACE. Instrument on record: Illumina HiSeq 2000. TCRdb reanalyzed the raw reads on its own, using fastp at Q25 for trimming and MiXCR for clone calling, and kept in-frame beta chains. Every entry covers one CDR3 protein and lists the most common genes and DNA from its rows. In all, the sample holds 650,000 to 750,000 distinct CDR3 sequences, and about 20% of those were seen once. The ten largest account for more than 4% of the sample. The data also belong to a second study, concerning T cells expressing NK-cell markers.

The sample was PBMCs. The receptors originated from a woman between 18 and 30 years old in good health.

This clonotype was counted at least ten times. This chain connects TRBV7-2 to TRBJ1-2; D is undetermined. Germline V gene data show CDR1 as SGHTA and CDR2 as FQGNSA. The CDR3 runs to 14 residues. Trimming left V 0 bases short and J 6 bases short, with 11 bases between. Written as DNA, the CDR3 is TGTGCCAGCAGCTTAGCCGATGATACGGATGGCTACACCTTC. Residues: CASSLADDTDGYTF.

This chain joins TRBV6-5 and TRBJ1-4; 7 nucleotides match TRBD1. Germline V CDR1 and CDR2: MNHEY, SVGAGI. There are 15 residues in the CDR3. V was pared by 6 bases and J by 2 bases, with 6 bases of the junction left unmatched. The CDR3 bases are TGTGCCAGCAGGCGACAGGGACGGACTAATGAAAAACTGTTTTTT. Translating gives CASRRQGRTNEKLFF.

The genes are TRBV3-1 and TRBJ2-3; D possibly corresponds to TRBD2 (5 bases). Germline CDR1 and CDR2: LGHDT and YNNKEL (reference sequence). V gave up 2 bases and J gave up 2 bases, with 14 bases separating them. This CDR3 comprises 16 residues. The chain's CDR3 is CASSQNRGINTDTQYF. The CDR3 DNA is TGTGCCAGCAGCCAAAATCGGGGTATAAACACAGATACGCAGTATTTT.

The chain links TRBV7-6 to TRBJ2-1; a weak D match, TRBD2 (5 bases). Trimming shortened V by 3 bases and J by 8 bases, and 11 bases separated the two germline ends. CDR3 size: 13 residues. Germline-derived CDR1 and CDR2 are SGHVS and FNYEAQ. In nucleotides, the CDR3 is TGTGCCAGCAGCTTTTTAGCGCCCGATGAGCAGTTCTTC. It translates to CASSFLAPDEQFF.

The sample holds a few counts of this clonotype. V is TRBV29-1 and J is TRBJ1-6; D is uncertain. The CDR3 covers 13 residues. The germline V gene has CDR1 SQVTM and CDR2 ANQGSEA. Trimming shortened V by 7 bases and J by 7 bases, and 14 bases separated the two germline ends. This CDR3 reads CSASLGPNSPLHF. The DNA of the CDR3 is TGCAGCGCCAGTCTAGGACCGAATTCACCCCTCCACTTT.

There are a few counts of this clonotype. J is TRBJ2-3 and V is TRBV5-4; possibly TRBD2 for D (6 bases). Trimming left V 4 bases short and J 2 bases short, with 11 bases between. This CDR3 has 14 residues. Germline V gene data show CDR1 as SGHNT and CDR2 as YYREEE (reference sequence). The CDR3 protein is CASSPRGATDTQYF. CDR3 DNA sequence: TGTGCCAGCAGCCCCCGCGGGGCCACAGATACGCAGTATTTT.

This clonotype showed up just a few times. This sequence joins TRBV30 and TRBJ2-1; 7 nucleotides line up with TRBD2. V shed 3 bases and J 5 bases; nucleotides not matched to a gene: 4. Germline CDR1 and CDR2: GTSNPN and SVGIG (reference sequence). The CDR3 is 13 amino acids. CDR3 sequence: CAWRGDYHNEQFF. CDR3 sequence (DNA): TGTGCCTGGAGGGGGGACTACCACAATGAGCAGTTCTTC.

This rearrangement joins TRBV20-1 to TRBJ2-7; weak D call: TRBD1 (6 bases). Trimming pared 5 bases from V and 3 bases from J, leaving 17 bases between. CDR3 length equals 14 residues. Germline values: CDR1 DFQATT, CDR2 SNEGSKA (reference sequence). DNA of the CDR3: TGCAGTGCTCATGACAGGACCCAACTCTACGAGCAGTACTTC. Translated, it gives CSAHDRTQLYEQYF.

This clonotype was recorded many times. The chain combines TRBV7-9 with TRBJ2-1; perhaps TRBD2 as D (5 bases). V lost 6 bases, J lost 0 bases, and 15 bases lay in between. This CDR3 has 16 amino acids. Looked up from germline, CDR1 is SEHNR and CDR2 is FQNEAQ (reference sequence). CDR3 sequence (DNA): TGTGCCAGCAGTAGCGCAGCGGCTAGCTCCTACAATGAGCAGTTCTTC. Translated, it gives CASSSAAASSYNEQFF.

The chain has TRBV6-2 or TRBV6-3 and TRBJ2-5; possibly TRBD1 for D (6 bases). This CDR3 comprises 13 residues. The V gene's germline CDR1 is MNHEY and CDR2 SVGEGT. Trimming removed 6 bases from V and 2 bases from J, with 10 bases in between. The CDR3 sequence: CASRGHPQETQYF. CDR3 sequence (DNA): TGTGCCAGCAGGGGACACCCACAAGAGACCCAGTACTTC.

This clonotype has a handful of counts. This sequence joins TRBV20-1 and TRBJ1-1; D ambiguous. Trimming took 2 bases from V and 4 from J, leaving 8 bases between them. Germline V CDR1 and CDR2: DFQATT, SNEGSKA (reference sequence). The length of the CDR3 is 12 residues. In DNA form, the CDR3 reads TGCAGTGCTAGACGGGGAATCACTGAAGCTTTCTTT. Translating it yields CSARRGITEAFF.

This clonotype was detected many times. V and J are TRBV6-1 and TRBJ1-5; D is unresolved. V lost 6 bases and J lost 2, with 11 bases in between. The V gene's germline CDR1 is MNHNS and CDR2 SASEGT. The CDR3 length is 14 residues. In DNA, the CDR3 is TGTGCCAGCAGGACTCACATAGGCAATCAGCCCCAGCATTTT. It is translated as CASRTHIGNQPQHF.

This chain joins TRBV7-3 and TRBJ1-2, with D perhaps TRBD1 (5 bases). CDR3 length equals 14 residues. V was shortened by 0 bases and J by 8 bases, with 13 bases between the two germline ends. CDR1 is SGHTA, CDR2 FQGTGA, per germline. Here the CDR3 DNA reads TGTGCCAGCAGCTTAACGCATCAGGGTGAGGGCTACACCTTC. Translation: CASSLTHQGEGYTF.

V usage is TRBV5-1 and J usage is TRBJ2-5; 10 bases line up with TRBD2. The V gene end was trimmed by 4 bases and the J gene end by 0 bases; junction bases not matched to a gene: 3. This CDR3 has 15 amino acids. CDR1 SGHRS and CDR2 YFSETQ come from the germline V gene. The CDR3 reads CASSATSGYQETQYF. Written as DNA, the CDR3 is TGCGCCAGCAGCGCGACTAGCGGGTACCAAGAGACCCAGTACTTC. Filled out from reference TRBV5-1 and TRBJ2-5, the complete variable domain reads KAGVTQTPRYLIKTRGQQVTLSCSPISGHRSVSWYQQTPGQGLQFLFEYFSETQRNKGNFPGRFSGRQFSNSRSEMNVSTLELGDSALYLCASSATSGYQETQYFGPGTRLLVL.

This clonotype turned up a few times. The chain carries TRBV20-1 and TRBJ2-7; D possibly uses TRBD1 or TRBD2 (5 bases each). V dropped 5 bases and J dropped 0 bases, with 8 bases sitting between them. The germline gives CDR1 DFQATT, CDR2 SNEGSKA (reference sequence). This CDR3 has 12 amino acids. This CDR3 is CSAGGDSYEQYF. The DNA for the CDR3 is TGCAGTGCTGGGGGAGACTCCTACGAGCAGTACTTC.

V gene TRBV2 combines with J gene TRBJ1-1; D is unclear. Trimming left V 7 bases short and J 1 base short, with 22 bases between. Per germline, CDR1 SNHLY and CDR2 FYNNEI. This CDR3 has 17 residues. CDR3 bases: TGTGCCAGCATCCCGAGGCAGGTGGGGTCTGGGAACACTGAAGCTTTCTTT. Encoded protein: CASIPRQVGSGNTEAFF.

This chain links TRBV5-1 with TRBJ2-7; TRBD1 agrees at 7 bases. The trim removed 4 bases at V and 7 bases at J, leaving 8 bases unmatched. The CDR3 extends over 13 amino acids. Germline CDR1 and CDR2: SGHRS and YFSETQ. The CDR3 loop reads CASSLGTQGEQYF. The CDR3 DNA follows: TGCGCCAGCAGCCTGGGGACACAGGGGGAGCAGTACTTC.

The V gene is TRBV5-1, the J gene TRBJ2-3; TRBD2 aligns across 7 bases. CDR3 length equals 12 residues. V shed 6 bases and J 8 bases; nucleotides not matched to a gene: 6. CDR1 and CDR2 (germline): SGHRS, YFSETQ. The CDR3 is CASNGGYGTQYF. The CDR3 DNA follows: TGCGCCAGCAACGGGGGGTACGGTACGCAGTATTTT.

The chain joins TRBV4-3 to TRBJ2-1; unclear D gene. Germline V lookup: CDR1 LGHNA, CDR2 YSLEER. CDR3 length: 14 residues. V was pared by 3 bases and J by 10 bases, with 16 bases between. The CDR3 region has the DNA TGCGCCAGCAGCCAGAGGCCTACATTGGGGGAGCAGTTCTTC. Residues: CASSQRPTLGEQFF.

The CDR3 DNA sequence: TGTGCCAGCAGTTTAATCACAGGGGGCTTCACTGAAGCTTTCTTT. Translation: CASSLITGGFTEAFF. This chain links TRBV12-3 or TRBV12-4 with TRBJ1-1, with 9 bases aligning to TRBD1. J gave up 4 bases and V 2 bases, and 5 bases lay outside the gene matches. This CDR3 has 15 amino acids.

A few counts support this clonotype. The chain has TRBV20-1 and TRBJ2-1; no definite D call. Trimming removed 1 base at V and 7 bases at J, with 8 bases between. The germline V gene encodes CDR1 DFQATT and CDR2 SNEGSKA (reference sequence). CDR3 length: 12 residues. CDR3 DNA: TGCAGTGCTAGAGGGGCCATGAATGAGCAGTTCTTC. Translation gives CSARGAMNEQFF.

This clonotype showed up just a few times. The chain uses TRBV7-6 and TRBJ1-2, with a possible D match to TRBD1 (5 bases). CDR3 size: 14 residues. V was cut by 5 bases and J by 3 bases, with 13 bases left in between. The germline CDR1 and CDR2 sequences are SGHVS and FNYEAQ. CDR3 protein: CASSMRAGDYGYTF. The DNA for the CDR3 is TGTGCCAGCAGCATGAGAGCGGGGGACTATGGCTACACCTTC.

This clonotype was found a few times. The J gene is TRBJ1-2, the V gene TRBV3-1, with TRBD1 identical over 7 bases. Per germline, CDR1 LGHDT and CDR2 YNNKEL (reference sequence). The CDR3 has 13 amino acids. Trimming took 4 bases from V and 7 from J; bases not matched to a gene: 6. The CDR3 loop is CASSREHRGGYTF. CDR3 DNA sequence: TGTGCCAGCAGCCGAGAACACAGGGGTGGCTACACCTTC.

The chain couples TRBV2 to TRBJ2-1, with D unclear. Trimming took off 6 bases at V and 4 bases at J, with 10 bases between the two ends. The germline CDR1 and CDR2 sequences are SNHLY and FYNNEI. The CDR3 has 13 residues. The CDR3 protein is CASRSKAYNEQFF. The CDR3 DNA reads as TGTGCCAGCAGATCCAAGGCGTACAATGAGCAGTTCTTC.

V and J are TRBV7-9 and TRBJ2-2, with no clear D. Germline V lookup: CDR1 SEHNR, CDR2 FQNEAQ (reference sequence). The CDR3 contains 14 residues. V was clipped by 3 bases and J by 4 bases, with 9 bases between them. CDR3 DNA sequence: TGTGCCAGCAGCTTCGGAGAAATCACCGGGGAGCTGTTTTTT. Translated: CASSFGEITGELFF.